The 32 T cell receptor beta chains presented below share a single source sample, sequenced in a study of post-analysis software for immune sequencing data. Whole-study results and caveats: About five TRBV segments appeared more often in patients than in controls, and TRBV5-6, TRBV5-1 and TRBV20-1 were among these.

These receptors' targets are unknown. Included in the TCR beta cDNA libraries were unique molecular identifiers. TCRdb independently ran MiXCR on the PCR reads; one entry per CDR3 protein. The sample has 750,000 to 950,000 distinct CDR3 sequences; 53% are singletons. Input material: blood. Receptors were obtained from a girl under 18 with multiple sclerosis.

This CDR3 is CASSYTGTSPNEQFF. Written as DNA, the CDR3 is TGTGCCAGCAGCTACACCGGGACTAGCCCCAATGAGCAGTTCTTC. The chain combines TRBV7-2 with TRBJ2-1; 9 bases fit TRBD2. V lost 4 bases and J lost 6; bases outside the gene matches: 7. The CDR3 has 15 residues. The germline CDR1 and CDR2 sequences are SGHTA and FQGNSA.

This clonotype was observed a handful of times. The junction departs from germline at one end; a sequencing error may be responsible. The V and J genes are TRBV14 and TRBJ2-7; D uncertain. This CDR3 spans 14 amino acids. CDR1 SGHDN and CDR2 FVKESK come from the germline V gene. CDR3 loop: CASSHPLISHEQYF. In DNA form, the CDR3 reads TGTGCCAGCAGCCACCCCCTGATCTCCCACGAGCAGTACTTC.

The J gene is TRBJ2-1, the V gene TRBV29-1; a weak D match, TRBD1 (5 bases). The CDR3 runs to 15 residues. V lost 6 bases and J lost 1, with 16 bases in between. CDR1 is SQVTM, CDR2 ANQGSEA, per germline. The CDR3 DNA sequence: TGCAGCGTCTCTACAGGCGGTGGGTCCTACAATGAGCAGTTCTTC. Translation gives CSVSTGGGSYNEQFF.

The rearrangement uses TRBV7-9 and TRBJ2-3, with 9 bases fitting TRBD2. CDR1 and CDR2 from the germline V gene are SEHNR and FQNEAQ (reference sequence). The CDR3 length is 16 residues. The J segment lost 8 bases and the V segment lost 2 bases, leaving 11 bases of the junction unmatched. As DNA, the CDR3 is TGTGCCAGCAGCTTAATGGCTAGCGGGACCCATGCTACGCAGTATTTT. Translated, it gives CASSLMASGTHATQYF.

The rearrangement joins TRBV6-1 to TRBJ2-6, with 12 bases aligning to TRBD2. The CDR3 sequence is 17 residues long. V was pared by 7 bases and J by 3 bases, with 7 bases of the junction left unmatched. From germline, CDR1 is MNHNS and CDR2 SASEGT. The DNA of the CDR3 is TGTGCCAGCATGAGTGGACTAGCGGGACTTGGGGCCAACGTCCTGACTTTC. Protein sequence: CASMSGLAGLGANVLTF.

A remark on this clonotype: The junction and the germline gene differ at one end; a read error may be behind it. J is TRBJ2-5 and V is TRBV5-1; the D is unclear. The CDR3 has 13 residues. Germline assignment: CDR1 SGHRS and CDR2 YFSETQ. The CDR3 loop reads CASSSGRQETQYF. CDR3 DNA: TGTGCCAGCAGCTCTGGGCGCCAAGAGACCCAGTACTTC.

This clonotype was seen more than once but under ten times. CDR3 residues: CSGRTGSNYGYTF. CDR3 DNA sequence: TGCAGCGGTCGGACAGGGTCTAACTATGGCTACACCTTC. The rearrangement uses TRBV29-1 and TRBJ1-2, with TRBD1 matching over 8 bases. The CDR3 length is 13 residues. V lost 7 bases to trimming and J lost 0 bases; unmatched junction nucleotides: 4. Germline V lookup: CDR1 SQVTM, CDR2 ANQGSEA.

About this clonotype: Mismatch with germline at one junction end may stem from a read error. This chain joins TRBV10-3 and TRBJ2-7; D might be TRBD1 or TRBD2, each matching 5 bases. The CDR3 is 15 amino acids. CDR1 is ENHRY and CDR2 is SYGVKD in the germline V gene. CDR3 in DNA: TGTGCCACCAGTGACCAATTGACGGGGCAGAACGAGCAGTACTTC. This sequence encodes CATSDQLTGQNEQYF.

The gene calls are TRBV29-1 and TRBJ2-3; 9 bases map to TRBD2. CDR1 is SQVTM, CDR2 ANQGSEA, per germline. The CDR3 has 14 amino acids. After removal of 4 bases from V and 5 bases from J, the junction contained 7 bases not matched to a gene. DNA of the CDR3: TGCAGCGTTGGTAGCGGGAGTTGGATAGATACGCAGTATTTT. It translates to CSVGSGSWIDTQYF.

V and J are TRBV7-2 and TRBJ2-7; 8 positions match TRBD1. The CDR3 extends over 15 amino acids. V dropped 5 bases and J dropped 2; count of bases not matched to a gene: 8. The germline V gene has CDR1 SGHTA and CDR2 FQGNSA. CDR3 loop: CASSRLGTGPYEQYF. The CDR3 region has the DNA TGTGCCAGCAGCCGGCTCGGGACAGGACCCTACGAGCAGTACTTC.

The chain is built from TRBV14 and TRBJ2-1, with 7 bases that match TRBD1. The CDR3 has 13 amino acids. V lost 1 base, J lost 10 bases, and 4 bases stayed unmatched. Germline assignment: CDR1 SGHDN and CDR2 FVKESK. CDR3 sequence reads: CASSQALGGEQFF. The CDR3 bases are TGTGCCAGCAGCCAAGCGCTAGGGGGCGAGCAGTTCTTC.

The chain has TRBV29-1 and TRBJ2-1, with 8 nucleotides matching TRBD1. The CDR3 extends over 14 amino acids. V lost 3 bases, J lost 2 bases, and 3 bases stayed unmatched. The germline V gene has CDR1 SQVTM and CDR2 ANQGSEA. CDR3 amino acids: CSVEDRAPYNEQFF. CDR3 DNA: TGCAGCGTTGAGGACAGGGCCCCCTACAATGAGCAGTTCTTC.

The chain's CDR3 is CSARASDTLAGVSAGELFF. Written as DNA, the CDR3 is TGCAGTGCTAGAGCGTCTGATACCCTAGCGGGAGTAAGCGCCGGGGAGCTGTTTTTT. This chain uses TRBV20-1 with TRBJ2-2; 10 nucleotides align to TRBD2. The germline V gene has CDR1 DFQATT and CDR2 SNEGSKA (reference sequence). The junction had 17 bases not matched to a gene; V was cut back by 1 base and J by 6 bases. The CDR3 consists of 19 residues.

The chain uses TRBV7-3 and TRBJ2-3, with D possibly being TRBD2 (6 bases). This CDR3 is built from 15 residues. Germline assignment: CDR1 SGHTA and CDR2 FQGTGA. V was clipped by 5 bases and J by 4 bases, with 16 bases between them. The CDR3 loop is CASSKGLSGADTQYF. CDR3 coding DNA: TGTGCCAGCAGCAAGGGACTTTCGGGCGCAGATACGCAGTATTTT.

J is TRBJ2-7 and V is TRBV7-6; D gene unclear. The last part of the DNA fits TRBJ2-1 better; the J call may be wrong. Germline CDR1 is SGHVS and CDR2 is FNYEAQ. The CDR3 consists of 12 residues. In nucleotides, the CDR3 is TGTGCCAGCAGCTTAAGTAGCTGGGAGCAGTTCTTC. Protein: CASSLSSWEQFF.

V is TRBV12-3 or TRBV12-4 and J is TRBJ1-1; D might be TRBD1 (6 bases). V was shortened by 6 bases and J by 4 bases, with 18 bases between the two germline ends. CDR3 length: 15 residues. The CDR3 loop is CASSPMLGAGTEAFF. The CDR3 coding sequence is TGTGCCAGCAGCCCCATGTTGGGGGCTGGCACTGAAGCTTTCTTT.

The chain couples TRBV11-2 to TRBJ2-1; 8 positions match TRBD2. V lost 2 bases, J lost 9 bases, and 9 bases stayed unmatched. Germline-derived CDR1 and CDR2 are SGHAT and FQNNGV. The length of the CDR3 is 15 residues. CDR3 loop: CASSLRAGGGPEQFF. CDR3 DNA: TGTGCCAGCAGCTTAAGGGCGGGAGGAGGTCCTGAGCAGTTCTTC. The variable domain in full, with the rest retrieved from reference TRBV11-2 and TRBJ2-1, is EAGVAQSPRYKIIEKRQSVAFWCNPISGHATLYWYQQILGQGPKLLIQFQNNGVVDDSQLPKDRFSAERLKGVDSTLKIQPAKLEDSAVYLCASSLRAGGGPEQFFGPGTRLTVL.

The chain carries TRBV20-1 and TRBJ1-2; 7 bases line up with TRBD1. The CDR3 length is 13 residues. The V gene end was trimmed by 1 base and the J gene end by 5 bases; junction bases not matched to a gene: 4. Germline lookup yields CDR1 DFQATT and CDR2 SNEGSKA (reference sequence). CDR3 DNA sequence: TGCAGTGCTAGAGTGGGACAGATATATGGCTACACCTTC. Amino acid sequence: CSARVGQIYGYTF.

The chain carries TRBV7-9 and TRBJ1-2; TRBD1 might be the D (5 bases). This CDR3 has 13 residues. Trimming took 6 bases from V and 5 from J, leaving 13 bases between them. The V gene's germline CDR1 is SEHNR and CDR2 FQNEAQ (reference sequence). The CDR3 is CASSLSGKYGYTF. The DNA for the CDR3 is TGTGCCAGCAGTTTATCAGGGAAGTATGGCTACACCTTC.

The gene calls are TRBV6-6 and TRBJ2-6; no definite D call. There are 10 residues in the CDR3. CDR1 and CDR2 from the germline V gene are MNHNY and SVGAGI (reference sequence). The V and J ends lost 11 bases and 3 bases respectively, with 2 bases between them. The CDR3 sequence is CAYGANVLTF. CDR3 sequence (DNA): TGTGCCTATGGGGCCAACGTCCTGACTTTC.

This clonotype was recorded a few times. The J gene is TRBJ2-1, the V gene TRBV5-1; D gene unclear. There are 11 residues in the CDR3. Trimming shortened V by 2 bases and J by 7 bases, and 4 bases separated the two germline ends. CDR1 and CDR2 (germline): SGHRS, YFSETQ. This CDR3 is CASSFKNEQFF. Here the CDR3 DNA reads TGCGCCAGCAGCTTCAAAAATGAGCAGTTCTTC.

CDR3 sequence reads: CASSSPGRGNNQPQHF. The CDR3 nucleotides are TGTGCCAGCAGTTCGCCTGGCAGGGGAAACAATCAGCCCCAGCATTTT. V and J are TRBV12-3 or TRBV12-4 and TRBJ1-5; D is perhaps TRBD1 (6 bases). V lost 4 bases and J 3 bases, leaving 16 bases between the germline ends. This CDR3 is built from 16 residues.

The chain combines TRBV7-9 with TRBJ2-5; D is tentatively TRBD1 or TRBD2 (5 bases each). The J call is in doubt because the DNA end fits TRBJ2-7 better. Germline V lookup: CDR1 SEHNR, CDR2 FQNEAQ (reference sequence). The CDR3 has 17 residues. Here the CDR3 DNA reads TGTGCCAGCAGCCGCTGGGGACCCACGGGTTCCTTTCCCGAGCAGTACTTC. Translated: CASSRWGPTGSFPEQYF.

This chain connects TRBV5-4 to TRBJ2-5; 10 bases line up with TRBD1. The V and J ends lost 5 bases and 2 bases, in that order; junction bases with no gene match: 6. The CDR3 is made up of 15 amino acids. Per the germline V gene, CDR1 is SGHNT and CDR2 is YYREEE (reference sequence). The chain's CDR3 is CASRYGQGEQETQYF. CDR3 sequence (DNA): TGTGCCAGCAGATACGGACAGGGGGAACAAGAGACCCAGTACTTC.

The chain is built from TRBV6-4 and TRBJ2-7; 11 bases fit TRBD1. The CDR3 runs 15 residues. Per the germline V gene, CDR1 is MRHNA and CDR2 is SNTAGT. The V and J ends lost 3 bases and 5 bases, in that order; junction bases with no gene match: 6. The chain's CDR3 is CASSESGQGADEQYF. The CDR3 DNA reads TGTGCCAGCAGTGAGAGTGGACAGGGGGCAGACGAGCAGTACTTC.

The CDR3 DNA sequence: TGCAGCGTTGGCTCTAGCGGGAATGACTACAATGAGCAGTTCTTC. This gives the protein CSVGSSGNDYNEQFF. The chain joins TRBV29-1 to TRBJ2-1; 9 bases are a match to TRBD2. The CDR3 extends over 15 amino acids. The V gene end was trimmed by 4 bases and the J gene end by 3 bases; junction bases not matched to a gene: 7. In germline, CDR1 is SQVTM, CDR2 ANQGSEA.

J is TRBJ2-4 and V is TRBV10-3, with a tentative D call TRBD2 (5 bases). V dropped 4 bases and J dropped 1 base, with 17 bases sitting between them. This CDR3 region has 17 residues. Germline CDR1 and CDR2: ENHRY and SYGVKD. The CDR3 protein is CAISAGNGNGAKNIQYF. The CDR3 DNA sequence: TGTGCCATCAGTGCGGGGAACGGGAATGGGGCCAAAAACATTCAGTACTTC.

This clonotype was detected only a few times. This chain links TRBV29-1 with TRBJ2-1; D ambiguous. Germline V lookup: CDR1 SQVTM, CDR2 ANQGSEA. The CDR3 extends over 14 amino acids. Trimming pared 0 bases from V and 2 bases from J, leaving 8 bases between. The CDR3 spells CSVEDLRPYNEQFF. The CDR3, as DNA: TGCAGCGTTGAAGATCTTCGGCCCTACAATGAGCAGTTCTTC.

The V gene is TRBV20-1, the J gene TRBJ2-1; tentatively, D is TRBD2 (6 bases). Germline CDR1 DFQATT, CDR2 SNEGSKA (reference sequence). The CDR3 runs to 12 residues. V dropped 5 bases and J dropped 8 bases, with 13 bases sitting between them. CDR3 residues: CSARLWGDEQFF. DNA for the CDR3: TGCAGTGCTCGTCTGTGGGGGGATGAGCAGTTCTTC.

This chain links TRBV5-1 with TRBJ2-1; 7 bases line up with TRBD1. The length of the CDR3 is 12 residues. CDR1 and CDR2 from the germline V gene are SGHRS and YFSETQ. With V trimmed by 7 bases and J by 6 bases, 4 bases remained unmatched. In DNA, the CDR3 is TGCGCCAGCGCCGACAGGGTCAATGAGCAGTTCTTC. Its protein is CASADRVNEQFF.

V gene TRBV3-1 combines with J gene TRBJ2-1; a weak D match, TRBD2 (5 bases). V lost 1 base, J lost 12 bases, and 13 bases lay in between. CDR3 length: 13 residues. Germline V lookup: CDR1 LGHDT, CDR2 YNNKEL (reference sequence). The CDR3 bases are TGTGCCAGCAGCCAAGTAGGCCTAGCTGGGCAGTTCTTC. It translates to CASSQVGLAGQFF.

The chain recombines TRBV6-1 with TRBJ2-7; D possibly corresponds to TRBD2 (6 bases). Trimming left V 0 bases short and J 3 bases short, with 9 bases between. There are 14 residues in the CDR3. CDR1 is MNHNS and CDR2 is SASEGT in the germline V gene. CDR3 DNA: TGTGCCAGCAGTGAAGCGCTCGGGAGCTACGAGCAGTACTTC. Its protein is CASSEALGSYEQYF.